The 22 T cell receptor beta chains below were found in one sample sequenced in a study of T cells in Graves' hyperthyroidism and ophthalmopathy. TCR beta CDR3 regions were amplified from RNA. Researchers ran a first-round RT-PCR on the TCR CDR3 using the HTBI primer set. Each CDR3 protein is one row after TCRdb ran MiXCR on the multiplex PCR reads. The data show 350,000 or so distinct CDR3 sequences, approximately 18% seen once. Sequenced sample: blood. Receptors originate from a woman between 45 and 65 years old with Graves' hyperthyroidism.

This clonotype was detected many times. This chain uses TRBV20-1 with TRBJ2-1, with 9 bases that match TRBD2. Trimming cost V 1 base and J 4 bases; bases outside gene matches: 5. The CDR3 runs to 15 residues. From germline, CDR1 is DFQATT and CDR2 SNEGSKA (reference sequence). As DNA, the CDR3 is TGCAGTGCTAGAGGGCTTAGCGGGGGTTACAATGAGCAGTTCTTC. Protein sequence: CSARGLSGGYNEQFF.

This clonotype was counted ten times or more. DNA for the CDR3: TGCAGTGCCATCAGACTGGGGCAAGAGACCCAGTACTTC. Its protein product is CSAIRLGQETQYF. The chain is built from TRBV20-1 and TRBJ2-5; no reliable D call. The CDR3 is 13 residues long. The V end lost 6 bases, the J end lost 2 bases, and 13 bases lay between the germline ends. CDR1 is DFQATT, CDR2 SNEGSKA, per germline (reference sequence).

This clonotype showed up many times. The rearrangement joins TRBV18 to TRBJ2-2; TRBD1 is a possible D gene (6 bases). The V gene lost 4 bases and the J gene lost 1 base, with 13 bases spanning the gap. This CDR3 comprises 16 residues. Germline V gives CDR1 KGHSH, CDR2 LQKENI. The CDR3 loop reads CASSHLQGKNTGELFF. The CDR3 coding sequence is TGTGCCAGCTCACACCTTCAGGGGAAGAACACCGGGGAGCTGTTTTTT. The whole variable domain, remainder taken from reference TRBV18 and TRBJ2-2, is NAGVMQNPRHLVRRRGQEARLRCSPMKGHSHVYWYRQLPEEGLKFMVYLQKENIIDESGMPKERFSAEFPKEGPSILRIQQVVRGDSAAYFCASSHLQGKNTGELFFGEGSRLTVL.

This clonotype appeared a few times. The gene calls are TRBV7-9 and TRBJ1-4, with 7 nucleotides matching TRBD1. Trimming took 0 bases from V and 8 from J; bases not matched to a gene: 9. CDR3 size: 16 residues. CDR1 is SEHNR, CDR2 FQNEAQ, per germline (reference sequence). The CDR3 sequence: CASSLAGDSPQEKLFF. In DNA, the CDR3 is TGTGCCAGCAGCTTAGCGGGGGACAGCCCTCAAGAAAAACTGTTTTTT.

This clonotype was observed a handful of times. The V and J genes are TRBV4-1 and TRBJ2-1, with D possibly being TRBD1 (6 bases). The CDR3 contains 15 residues. With 5 bases removed from V and 7 bases from J, the gap between germline ends came to 18 bases. Looked up from germline, CDR1 is MGHRA and CDR2 is YSYEKL. CDR3 loop: CASSTQDRRKNEQFF. CDR3 nucleotides: TGCGCCAGCAGCACCCAGGACAGAAGGAAGAATGAGCAGTTCTTC.

V usage is TRBV3-1 and J usage is TRBJ2-1, with 7 bases that match TRBD1. V lost 1 base to trimming and J lost 0 bases; unmatched junction nucleotides: 3. Germline values: CDR1 LGHDT, CDR2 YNNKEL (reference sequence). The CDR3 has 16 residues. DNA of the CDR3: TGTGCCAGCAGCCAAGCCCCAGGGGGCTCCTACAATGAGCAGTTCTTC. Translating gives CASSQAPGGSYNEQFF.

As to this clonotype: Mismatch with germline at one junction end may stem from a read error. J is TRBJ1-1 and V is TRBV28; no definite D call. Germline V gives CDR1 MDHEN, CDR2 SYDVKM. The CDR3 is 12 residues long. Here the CDR3 DNA reads TGTGCCAACAGTTTAGCTCGGATTGAAGCTTTCTTT. Its protein is CANSLARIEAFF.

This clonotype was observed a handful of times. J is TRBJ2-3 and V is TRBV14, with 12 bases identical to TRBD2. The germline CDR1 and CDR2 sequences are SGHDN and FVKESK. Losses at the gene ends were 1 base for V and 4 bases for J; bases not matched to a gene: 6. The CDR3 has 17 residues. CDR3 nucleotide sequence: TGTGCCAGCAGCCAAGCTACTAGCGGGAGGTTTGCAGATACGCAGTATTTT. It encodes CASSQATSGRFADTQYF.

The chain combines TRBV6-9 with TRBJ2-2; 8 bases are a match to TRBD2. V gave up 3 bases and J gave up 6 bases; unmatched junction bases: 15. Looked up from germline, CDR1 is MNHGY and CDR2 is SVAAGI. The CDR3 is 18 amino acids. The CDR3 nucleotides read TGTGCCAGCAGTTACTTCTCGGCCCCTGCGGGGGGCCCCGGGGAGCTGTTTTTT. It codes for CASSYFSAPAGGPGELFF.

This clonotype came up a few times. The rearrangement links TRBV13 to TRBJ1-4; weak D call: TRBD1 (6 bases). Looked up from germline, CDR1 is PRHDT and CDR2 is FYEKMQ (reference sequence). Trimming shortened V by 1 base and J by 6 bases, and 12 bases separated the two germline ends. This CDR3 is 15 amino acids long. CDR3 coding DNA: TGTGCCAGCAGCTTAGAGCGGGGGGGCCATGAAAAACTGTTTTTT. Translated, it gives CASSLERGGHEKLFF.

The chain combines TRBV5-1 with TRBJ1-1, with 12 bases fitting TRBD1. Germline loops: CDR1 SGHRS, CDR2 YFSETQ. J lost 5 bases, V lost 2 bases, and 7 bases had no gene match. The CDR3 totals 16 residues. CDR3 in amino acids: CASSLLGTGGSTEAFF. Here the CDR3 DNA reads TGCGCCAGCAGCTTATTAGGGACAGGGGGCAGTACTGAAGCTTTCTTT.

In the case of this clonotype: A much larger clone lies a single base off, so this may be a read error. CDR3 amino acids: CASSLRQGPGVEAQYF. The DNA of the CDR3 is TGTGCCAGCAGTCTAAGACAGGGACCTGGGGTCGAGGCCCAGTACTTC. This chain uses TRBV12-3 or TRBV12-4 with TRBJ2-5; 7 bases fit TRBD1. The CDR3 is 16 residues long. V lost 5 bases, J lost 9 bases, and 18 bases stayed unmatched.

This clonotype has only a few counts. This rearrangement joins TRBV12-3 or TRBV12-4 to TRBJ1-5, with D perhaps matching TRBD1 (5 bases). Trimming stripped 7 bases from V and 0 bases from J, with 13 bases between. The CDR3 covers 15 residues. CDR3 DNA: TGTGCCAGCACCAGAGGGGATTTTAGCAATCAGCCCCAGCATTTT. Protein product: CASTRGDFSNQPQHF.

This clonotype has just a few counts. The chain couples TRBV2 to TRBJ2-1; tentative D call: TRBD2 (6 bases). The CDR3 has 15 amino acids. The V gene lost 3 bases and the J gene lost 3 bases, with 12 bases spanning the gap. Looked up from germline, CDR1 is SNHLY and CDR2 is FYNNEI. Written as DNA, the CDR3 is TGTGCCAGCAGTGAGTTAGCGGATATCTACAATGAGCAGTTCTTC. Translation gives CASSELADIYNEQFF.

This clonotype was picked up many times. CDR3 in amino acids: CASSLTNDEQFF. Written as DNA, the CDR3 is TGTGCCAGCAGCTTAACGAACGATGAGCAGTTCTTC. The chain joins TRBV11-2 to TRBJ2-1; D uncertain. V lost 2 bases, J lost 8 bases, and 7 bases lay in between. Germline V gene lookup returns CDR1 SGHAT and CDR2 FQNNGV. CDR3 length: 12 residues. The entire variable domain, with the rest obtained from reference TRBV11-2 and TRBJ2-1, is as follows: EAGVAQSPRYKIIEKRQSVAFWCNPISGHATLYWYQQILGQGPKLLIQFQNNGVVDDSQLPKDRFSAERLKGVDSTLKIQPAKLEDSAVYLCASSLTNDEQFFGPGTRLTVL.

This clonotype has at least ten counts. The J gene is TRBJ1-2, the V gene TRBV20-1; D perhaps matches TRBD1 (5 bases). The V gene's germline CDR1 is DFQATT and CDR2 SNEGSKA (reference sequence). V was trimmed by 3 bases and J by 3 bases, leaving 11 bases between them. The CDR3 extends over 13 amino acids. In DNA form, the CDR3 reads TGCAGTGCTAGGTCGGCAGGGCACTATGGCTACACCTTC. Translated, it gives CSARSAGHYGYTF.

The V gene is TRBV20-1, the J gene TRBJ1-2; D is uncertain. V shed 3 bases and J shed 5 bases, with 19 bases lying between them. The V gene's germline CDR1 is DFQATT and CDR2 SNEGSKA (reference sequence). This CDR3 has 15 amino acids. The CDR3 reads CSASEGPLMSYGYTF. The DNA for the CDR3 is TGCAGTGCTAGTGAGGGCCCCCTGATGAGTTATGGCTACACCTTC.

This clonotype was observed a few times. The rearrangement uses TRBV27 and TRBJ1-5; tentative D call: TRBD1 (6 bases). V lost 4 bases to trimming and J lost 9 bases, with 13 bases between them. The CDR3 is 13 amino acids. Germline-derived CDR1 and CDR2 are MNHEY and SMNVEV (reference sequence). The CDR3 here is CASSWDTRGPQHF. The CDR3 DNA reads as TGTGCCAGCAGTTGGGACACCCGCGGGCCCCAGCATTTT.

The rearrangement joins TRBV11-2 to TRBJ2-7; D unresolved. The length of the CDR3 is 13 residues. Trimming removed 1 base at V and 4 bases at J, with 8 bases between. Germline V gene lookup returns CDR1 SGHAT and CDR2 FQNNGV. The CDR3 region is CASSLVGYYEQYV. DNA for the CDR3: TGTGCCAGCAGCTTAGTAGGGTATTACGAGCAGTACGTC.

The chain combines TRBV27 with TRBJ1-2; D is perhaps TRBD1 (6 bases). There are 14 residues in the CDR3. V shed 6 bases and J shed 0 bases, with 11 bases lying between them. Per the germline V gene, CDR1 is MNHEY and CDR2 is SMNVEV (reference sequence). As DNA, the CDR3 is TGTGCCAGCAGAGGGGGGAGGACTAACTATGGCTACACCTTC. Encoded protein: CASRGGRTNYGYTF.

This clonotype was detected ten times or more. This chain connects TRBV20-1 to TRBJ2-7, with 9 bases lining up with TRBD2. After removal of 5 bases from V and 2 bases from J, the junction contained 7 bases not matched to a gene. The CDR3 is 14 amino acids. Germline CDR1 DFQATT, CDR2 SNEGSKA (reference sequence). The CDR3: CSALLAGQTYEQYF. The CDR3 region has the DNA TGCAGTGCTTTACTAGCGGGTCAAACCTACGAGCAGTACTTC.

This clonotype was observed at least ten times. This sequence joins TRBV12-3 or TRBV12-4 and TRBJ1-1, with 10 positions matching TRBD1. This CDR3 comprises 12 residues. Losses at the gene ends were 8 bases for V and 9 bases for J; bases not matched to a gene: 6. The CDR3: CASLTGGLKAFF. The CDR3 DNA reads TGTGCCAGCCTGACAGGGGGCTTGAAAGCTTTCTTT.